Below, 19 T cell receptor beta chains from the same sample are listed, as sequenced in a study of cytomegalovirus exposure and HLA in healthy donors. The PCR used 60 Vbeta and 13 Jbeta primers. TCRdb's copy holds only in-frame clones and misses some; the assay was immunoSEQ multiplex PCR. This table holds 100,000 to 150,000 clones. The sequencing sample was made of PBMCs. The receptor set was obtained from a man aged 18-30 years in good health and CMV-seronegative.

The rearrangement uses TRBV18 and TRBJ2-6, with D perhaps TRBD2 (7 bases). CDR3 length equals 15 residues. The V and J ends lost 3 bases and 4 bases respectively, with 10 bases between them. CDR1 and CDR2 from the germline V gene are KGHSH and LQKENI. CDR3: CASSPGGPGANVLTF. CDR3 in DNA: TGTGCCAGCTCACCCGGGGGGCCCGGGGCCAACGTCCTGACTTTC. Full variable domain (outside the CDR3, taken from reference TRBV18 and TRBJ2-6): NAGVMQNPRHLVRRRGQEARLRCSPMKGHSHVYWYRQLPEEGLKFMVYLQKENIIDESGMPKERFSAEFPKEGPSILRIQQVVRGDSAAYFCASSPGGPGANVLTFGAGSRLTVL.

The gene calls are TRBV27 and TRBJ1-2; 10 nucleotides agree with TRBD1. Per the germline V gene, CDR1 is MNHEY and CDR2 is SMNVEV (reference sequence). The CDR3 runs to 15 residues. The V gene end was trimmed by 5 bases and the J gene end by 4 bases; junction bases not matched to a gene: 7. The CDR3 coding sequence is TGTGCCAGCAGTCCCGACAGGGGGCGTTTCTATGGCTACACCTTC. This translates into CASSPDRGRFYGYTF.

The chain links TRBV6-1 to TRBJ2-2, with 7 bases lining up with TRBD1. CDR1 and CDR2 from the germline V gene are MNHNS and SASEGT. V was clipped by 0 bases and J by 7 bases; unmatched bases: 5. The CDR3 spans 15 residues. This CDR3 reads CASSEAGTDGGELFF. The CDR3 DNA follows: TGTGCCAGCAGTGAAGCGGGGACAGACGGCGGGGAGCTGTTTTTT.

V and J are TRBV5-6 and TRBJ2-3, with TRBD2 matching over 13 bases. The CDR3 covers 15 residues. In germline, CDR1 is SGHDT, CDR2 YYEEEE. After removal of 5 bases from V and 5 bases from J, the junction contained 5 bases not matched to a gene. The CDR3 region is CASSPGLAGVDTQYF. The CDR3 DNA sequence: TGTGCCAGCAGTCCCGGACTAGCGGGAGTAGATACGCAGTATTTT.

The chain uses TRBV5-1 and TRBJ1-5; no clear D. The ends were cut back, 0 bases at V and 11 bases at J, with 15 bases in the middle. The germline V gene has CDR1 SGHRS and CDR2 YFSETQ. This CDR3 has 14 residues. The CDR3 DNA is TGCGCCAGCAGCTTGGGCGGAGGAGACTCGACCCAGCATTTT. Translating gives CASSLGGGDSTQHF.

The chain recombines TRBV6-6 with TRBJ2-7, with TRBD2 as a possible D gene (5 bases). The V end lost 6 bases, the J end lost 6 bases, and 12 bases lay between the germline ends. This CDR3 spans 12 amino acids. Per the germline V gene, CDR1 is MNHNY and CDR2 is SVGAGI (reference sequence). The CDR3 loop reads CASSLGGSEQYF. Here the CDR3 DNA reads TGTGCCAGCAGCCTAGGAGGTTCCGAGCAGTACTTC.

The V gene is TRBV5-1, the J gene TRBJ2-2; TRBD2 matches at 9 bases. With 5 bases clipped from V and 5 bases from J, the junction kept 7 bases outside the gene matches. This CDR3 is 15 amino acids long. Per germline, CDR1 SGHRS and CDR2 YFSETQ. The CDR3 spells CASRRSGSSTGELFF. The CDR3 DNA reads as TGCGCCAGCAGACGTAGCGGGAGCAGTACCGGGGAGCTGTTTTTT.

This chain links TRBV28 with TRBJ2-3; TRBD2 is a possible D gene (6 bases). V was pared by 6 bases and J by 1 base, with 14 bases between. The germline V gene has CDR1 MDHEN and CDR2 SYDVKM. CDR3 length: 15 residues. DNA of the CDR3: TGTGCCAGCAGCGAAGGGGCTAGCGGCACAGATACGCAGTATTTT. The encoded protein is CASSEGASGTDTQYF.

V gene TRBV16 combines with J gene TRBJ1-4; D possibly corresponds to TRBD1 (6 bases). Trimming stripped 3 bases from V and 8 bases from J, with 19 bases between. This CDR3 spans 16 amino acids. Looked up from germline, CDR1 is KGHSY and CDR2 is FQNENV. CDR3 sequence (DNA): TGTGCCAGCAGCCACCTTGGACGGGGGGCAGAAGAAAAACTGTTTTTT. Residues: CASSHLGRGAEEKLFF.

The rearrangement uses TRBV5-1 and TRBJ2-3; D remains ambiguous. V was shortened by 2 bases and J by 2 bases, with 12 bases between the two germline ends. The germline V gene encodes CDR1 SGHRS and CDR2 YFSETQ. The CDR3 is 15 residues long. The CDR3 sequence is CASSLTSTATDTQYF. Written as DNA, the CDR3 is TGCGCCAGCAGCTTAACTTCCACTGCCACAGATACGCAGTATTTT. The full variable domain, its missing parts supplied by reference TRBV5-1 and TRBJ2-3, is KAGVTQTPRYLIKTRGQQVTLSCSPISGHRSVSWYQQTPGQGLQFLFEYFSETQRNKGNFPGRFSGRQFSNSRSEMNVSTLELGDSALYLCASSLTSTATDTQYFGPGTRLTVL.

V and J are TRBV19 and TRBJ1-2; tentatively, D is TRBD1 (6 bases). CDR1 is LNHDA, CDR2 SQIVND, per germline (reference sequence). Trimming pared 5 bases from V and 2 bases from J, leaving 12 bases between. The CDR3 extends over 14 amino acids. CDR3 coding DNA: TGTGCCAGTAGTCCAGGGACACCGAACTATGGCTACACCTTC. This translates into CASSPGTPNYGYTF.

This chain uses TRBV19 with TRBJ1-4, with unresolved D. CDR1 and CDR2 (germline): LNHDA, SQIVND (reference sequence). V was cut by 5 bases and J by 7 bases, with 11 bases left in between. The CDR3 loop spans 13 amino acids. DNA for the CDR3: TGTGCCAGTAGTTTACGGTCGGGTGAAAAACTGTTTTTT. Translating gives CASSLRSGEKLFF.

This chain uses TRBV30 with TRBJ1-5; 12 bases map to TRBD1. There are 16 residues in the CDR3. The germline V gene has CDR1 GTSNPN and CDR2 SVGIG (reference sequence). V shed 1 base, J shed 5 bases, and the junction held 6 bases outside the gene matches. The chain's CDR3 is CAWSAGTGGADQPQHF. In DNA form, the CDR3 reads TGTGCCTGGAGTGCCGGGACAGGGGGCGCGGATCAGCCCCAGCATTTT.

Here the CDR3 reads CASSDGPGGVQPQHF. The CDR3 bases are TGTGCCAGCAGTGATGGACCTGGGGGGGTGCAGCCCCAGCATTTT. J is TRBJ1-5 and V is TRBV6-1; a possible D gene is TRBD1 (5 bases). The CDR3 loop spans 15 amino acids. Germline V lookup: CDR1 MNHNS, CDR2 SASEGT. V shed 3 bases and J shed 7 bases, with 16 bases lying between them.

CDR3: CASSPRVDEQYF. CDR3 sequence (DNA): TGTGCCAGCTCCCCCCGGGTAGACGAGCAGTACTTC. This rearrangement joins TRBV18 to TRBJ2-7; D call uncertain. Per germline, CDR1 KGHSH and CDR2 LQKENI. V was cut by 6 bases and J by 5 bases, with 11 bases left in between. There are 12 residues in the CDR3.

The rearrangement uses TRBV5-5 and TRBJ1-5; possible D gene TRBD1, 6 bases. V was cut by 3 bases and J by 6 bases, with 13 bases left in between. CDR1 and CDR2 from the germline V gene are SGHKS and YYEKEE (reference sequence). The CDR3 is 14 amino acids. CDR3 DNA sequence: TGTGCCAGCAGCTCCGGAACAGGGATTCAGCCCCAGCATTTT. Residues: CASSSGTGIQPQHF. The whole variable domain, filled in from reference TRBV5-5 and TRBJ1-5, reads DAGVTQSPTHLIKTRGQQVTLRCSPISGHKSVSWYQQVLGQGPQFIFQYYEKEERGRGNFPDRFSARQFPNYSSELNVNALLLGDSALYLCASSSGTGIQPQHFGDGTRLSIL.

The CDR3 sequence: CASSSRGGNYGYTF. The CDR3 nucleotides read TGTGCCAGCAGTTCCCGCGGGGGTAACTATGGCTACACCTTC. The chain joins TRBV27 to TRBJ1-2; weak D call: TRBD1 (5 bases). CDR1 MNHEY and CDR2 SMNVEV come from the germline V gene (reference sequence). Deletions cut 4 bases from V and 1 base from J, with 10 bases between. This CDR3 comprises 14 residues.

Here the CDR3 reads CASSHTPTGSSGRAIVDEQFF. The CDR3 DNA is TGTGCCAGCAGCCACACACCGACAGGAAGTAGCGGGAGGGCTATCGTTGATGAGCAGTTCTTC. The chain combines TRBV9 with TRBJ2-1, with TRBD2 matching 11 bases. This CDR3 comprises 21 residues. The trim removed 4 bases at V and 8 bases at J, leaving 26 bases unmatched. Germline V gives CDR1 SGDLS, CDR2 YYNGEE. Filled out from reference TRBV9 and TRBJ2-1, the complete variable domain reads DSGVTQTPKHLITATGQRVTLRCSPRSGDLSVYWYQQSLDQGLQFLIQYYNGEERAKGNILERFSAQQFPDLHSELNLSSLELGDSALYFCASSHTPTGSSGRAIVDEQFFGPGTRLTVL.

Comments on this clone: Additional DNA sequences in this sample encode the identical CDR3. The chain is built from TRBV5-1 and TRBJ2-3, with TRBD2 identical over 7 bases. CDR3 size: 16 residues. V shed 4 bases, J shed 0 bases, and the junction held 8 bases outside the gene matches. Germline-derived CDR1 and CDR2 are SGHRS and YFSETQ. CDR3 sequence reads: CASSPGLAASTDTQYF. The CDR3 bases are TGCGCCAGCAGCCCGGGTCTAGCGGCTAGCACAGATACGCAGTATTTT.